The subject of this entry is one T cell receptor beta chain. The data derive from a study of T cell responses to AZD1222 COVID-19 vaccine. Produced via immunoSEQ multiplex PCR; TCRdb's table is partial and in-frame only. The data contain about 270,000 clones, around 93% of them seen just once; the ten biggest clones take up roughly 0.51%. The germline V gene encodes CDR1 SGHAT and CDR2 FQDESV (reference sequence). V was shortened by 2 bases and J by 1 base, with 5 bases between the two germline ends. The CDR3 covers 13 residues. The receptor was derived from an adult who received the AZD1222 COVID-19 vaccine. This material consisted of peripheral blood, taken 28 days after the second AZD1222 dose. This sequence joins TRBV11-1 and TRBJ1-1; D is undetermined. DNA for the CDR3: TGTGCCAGCAGCTTATCGGGGAACACTGAAGCTTTCTTT. Translating it yields CASSLSGNTEAFF.